This T cell receptor (beta chain) was captured in a study of T cells in Graves' hyperthyroidism and ophthalmopathy. Whole-study results and caveats: Researchers found most expanded thyroid clonotypes above 0.001 in blood as well. It was a median around 6 months before onset that the model predicted ophthalmopathy.

This clonotype was recorded many times. Antigen unknown. The source material, RNA transcripts, was used to amplify TCR beta CDR3 regions. The HTBI set primed first-round TCR CDR3 RT-PCR. TCRdb fed the multiplex PCR reads into MiXCR, producing one record per CDR3 protein. The sample holds 550,000 to 700,000 distinct CDR3 sequences, about 45% seen once. The CDR3 contains 12 residues. Germline assignment: CDR1 DFQATT and CDR2 SNEGSKA (reference sequence). Trimming shortened V by 2 bases and J by 6 bases, and 10 bases separated the two germline ends. The sequence came from an adult woman with Graves' disease, either hyperthyroidism or ophthalmopathy (not recorded which). The chain recombines TRBV20-1 with TRBJ1-2, with D possibly being TRBD1 (5 bases). Sequencing used peripheral blood or thyroid tissue (not recorded which). The CDR3 region has the DNA TGCAGTGCTAGACGGCCAGGGAATGGCTACACCTTC. Amino acids: CSARRPGNGYTF.